These 32 T cell receptor beta chains were sequenced from one sample in a study of blood T cell repertoires in COVID-19. Profiling relied on immunoSEQ multiplex PCR, and the TCRdb table lists in-frame clones only, not all of them. Of roughly 150,000 clones in the sample, approximately 91% were seen once. The specimen sequenced was peripheral blood. The receptors were sampled from a man between 18 and 35 years old with COVID-19, enrolled during active disease.

The V call is TRBV7-2, the J call TRBJ2-2, with TRBD1 identical over 9 bases. Germline lookup yields CDR1 SGHTA and CDR2 FQGNSA. The ends lost 3 bases at V and 4 bases at J; junction bases unmatched: 3. CDR3 size: 15 residues. The CDR3, as DNA: TGTGCCAGCAGCTTTCAGGGACAGGGCACCGGGGAGCTGTTTTTT. Amino acids: CASSFQGQGTGELFF.

The rearrangement links TRBV6-5 to TRBJ2-5; perhaps TRBD1 as D (6 bases). From germline, CDR1 is MNHEY and CDR2 SVGAGI. V was shortened by 6 bases and J by 4 bases, with 12 bases between the two germline ends. This CDR3 is 13 amino acids long. The DNA of the CDR3 is TGTGCCAGCAGCCTGGCAGGGGCAGAGACCCAGTACTTC. Translated, it gives CASSLAGAETQYF.

J is TRBJ2-1 and V is TRBV13; 7 positions agree with TRBD2. V trimming: 0 bases; J trimming: 10 bases; junction bases outside the gene matches: 18. Germline V gives CDR1 PRHDT, CDR2 FYEKMQ (reference sequence). CDR3 length: 18 amino acids. The CDR3 nucleotides are TGTGCCAGCAGCTTAGGCCCCCGAGCGGGAAGGGTATACGGGGAGCAGTTCTTC. The encoded protein is CASSLGPRAGRVYGEQFF.

The rearrangement uses TRBV4-3 and TRBJ1-1; possible D gene TRBD1, 5 bases. This CDR3 has 13 residues. The germline V gene encodes CDR1 LGHNA and CDR2 YSLEER. With 6 bases removed from V and 8 bases from J, the gap between germline ends came to 16 bases. The CDR3 bases are TGCGCCAGCAGACCCGAAGGGGCCGCCGAAGCTTTCTTT. This translates into CASRPEGAAEAFF.

The genes are TRBV2 and TRBJ2-7; TRBD1 matches at 8 bases. V was clipped by 4 bases and J by 2 bases; unmatched bases: 4. Per germline, CDR1 SNHLY and CDR2 FYNNEI. There are 14 residues in the CDR3. In DNA form, the CDR3 reads TGTGCCAGCAGTGGACAGGGGTTTCCCTACGAGCAGTACTTC. It codes for CASSGQGFPYEQYF.

This clone came up once. The chain combines TRBV6-6 with TRBJ2-7; 7 bases map to TRBD1. This CDR3 region has 16 residues. Germline V gene data show CDR1 as MNHNY and CDR2 as SVGAGI (reference sequence). J was trimmed by 1 base and V by 5 bases; bases with no gene match: 11. The DNA for the CDR3 is TGTGCCAGCAGTCCACCCCGGACAGGTCTTTCCTACGAGCAGTACTTC. Its protein is CASSPPRTGLSYEQYF.

The chain has TRBV28 and TRBJ2-7, with 7 bases lining up with TRBD2. The CDR3 is 15 amino acids. The V segment lost 2 bases and the J segment 1 base; nucleotides outside the gene matches: 5. The V gene's germline CDR1 is MDHEN and CDR2 SYDVKM. The chain's CDR3 is CASSLVASGSYEQYF. DNA for the CDR3: TGTGCCAGCAGTTTAGTCGCTAGCGGATCCTACGAGCAGTACTTC.

This chain uses TRBV14 with TRBJ2-7, with D possibly TRBD1 on 6 matching bases. The germline CDR1 and CDR2 sequences are SGHDN and FVKESK. The CDR3 contains 12 residues. V lost 4 bases, J lost 5 bases, and 9 bases lay in between. The CDR3 bases are TGTGCCAGCAGCCCTCACAGGGACGAGCAGTACTTC. Protein product: CASSPHRDEQYF.

The gene calls are TRBV6-5 and TRBJ1-2; the match to TRBD1 covers 8 bases. This CDR3 has 13 amino acids. V gave up 6 bases and J gave up 7 bases; unmatched junction bases: 7. Germline assignment: CDR1 MNHEY and CDR2 SVGAGI. The DNA for the CDR3 is TGTGCCAGCAGCGCGGACAGGGTGGGTGGCTACACCTTC. It yields the protein CASSADRVGGYTF.

J is TRBJ2-2 and V is TRBV5-1; weak D call: TRBD1 (5 bases). Germline CDR1 SGHRS, CDR2 YFSETQ. The CDR3 is 13 amino acids. Deletions cut 4 bases from V and 3 bases from J, with 7 bases between. CDR3 sequence: CASSIQDTGELFF. CDR3 DNA sequence: TGCGCCAGCAGCATACAGGACACCGGGGAGCTGTTTTTT.

The genes are TRBV19 and TRBJ2-3, with 8 bases identical to TRBD2. V shed 10 bases, J shed 6 bases, and the junction held 15 bases outside the gene matches. Germline-derived CDR1 and CDR2 are LNHDA and SQIVND (reference sequence). This CDR3 is built from 15 residues. The CDR3 nucleotides are TGTGCCACAAACAGCGGGGGTCGGCCAGGCGATACGCAGTATTTT. It specifies CATNSGGRPGDTQYF.

CDR3 sequence (DNA): TGTGCCAGCAGTTTCCCGATCGCCCCCCCCCAACCGCATTCGGACAGCTATGGCTACACCTTC. Translated: CASSFPIAPPQPHSDSYGYTF. The J gene is TRBJ1-2, the V gene TRBV28; D might be TRBD1 (6 bases). The CDR3 totals 21 residues. The V gene's germline CDR1 is MDHEN and CDR2 SYDVKM. The V gene lost 3 bases and the J gene lost 4 bases, with 33 bases spanning the gap.

V and J are TRBV4-3 and TRBJ1-6; TRBD1 is a possible D gene (6 bases). CDR1 is LGHNA and CDR2 is YSLEER in the germline V gene. The germline V and J ends were trimmed by 2 bases and 8 bases, with 16 bases remaining between them. CDR3 size: 16 residues. This chain's CDR3 is CASSQSPQGLDSPLHF. Here the CDR3 DNA reads TGCGCCAGCAGCCAATCCCCGCAGGGGTTGGATTCACCCCTCCACTTT.

The genes are TRBV2 and TRBJ1-2, with unresolved D. Trimming shortened V by 5 bases and J by 3 bases, and 16 bases separated the two germline ends. Looked up from germline, CDR1 is SNHLY and CDR2 is FYNNEI. The CDR3 is 15 residues long. CDR3 protein: CASSNTVRPYYGYTF. The CDR3 DNA reads as TGTGCCAGCAGTAATACGGTCCGTCCTTACTATGGCTACACCTTC. Supplemented by reference TRBV2 and TRBJ1-2, the full variable domain reads EPEVTQTPSHQVTQMGQEVILRCVPISNHLYFYWYRQILGQKVEFLVSFYNNEISEKSEIFDDQFSVERPDGSNFTLKIRSTKLEDSAMYFCASSNTVRPYYGYTFGSGTRLTVV.

This chain links TRBV7-2 with TRBJ2-3; TRBD2 is a possible D gene (7 bases). This CDR3 region has 16 residues. The germline CDR1 and CDR2 sequences are SGHTA and FQGNSA. Trimming removed 4 bases at V and 6 bases at J, with 20 bases between. The CDR3 region is CASSSALGGDSDTQYF. The CDR3 coding sequence is TGTGCCAGCAGCTCAGCCCTAGGGGGGGACTCGGATACGCAGTATTTT.

A note on this clone: Compared with germline, one end of the junction differs, possibly owing to a read error. The J gene is TRBJ1-4, the V gene TRBV19, with D possibly TRBD1 on 5 matching bases. Per germline, CDR1 LNHDA and CDR2 SQIVND (reference sequence). The CDR3 is made up of 14 amino acids. The CDR3 region is CASSPWTEGEKLLF. The DNA of the CDR3 is TGTGCCAGTAGTCCGTGGACCGAAGGGGAAAAACTGCTTTTT.

The CDR3 region is CASNYWEDYEQYF. The DNA for the CDR3 is TGTGCCAGTAACTACTGGGAGGACTACGAGCAGTACTTC. The chain has TRBV2 and TRBJ2-7; D perhaps matches TRBD2 (6 bases). Trimming shortened V by 9 bases and J by 3 bases, and 15 bases separated the two germline ends. This CDR3 has 13 amino acids. Germline V CDR1 and CDR2: SNHLY, FYNNEI.

The chain combines TRBV30 with TRBJ1-1, with 8 nucleotides matching TRBD1. In germline, CDR1 is GTSNPN, CDR2 SVGIG (reference sequence). This CDR3 comprises 18 residues. Germline trimming cut 0 bases from V and 2 bases from J; bases unmatched to any gene: 14. The CDR3 reads CAWSVGTLPTGDNTEAFF. DNA for the CDR3: TGTGCCTGGAGTGTAGGTACGCTTCCGACAGGGGATAACACTGAAGCTTTCTTT.

The CDR3 DNA is TGTGCCAGCAGCAAATACGAGACAGCGATATATAACTATGGCTACACCTTC. It translates to CASSKYETAIYNYGYTF. V gene TRBV14 combines with J gene TRBJ1-2; a weak D match, TRBD1 (5 bases). V was trimmed by 5 bases and J by 1 base, leaving 20 bases between them. CDR3 size: 17 residues. Germline assignment: CDR1 SGHDN and CDR2 FVKESK.

The rearrangement links TRBV7-9 to TRBJ2-7, with TRBD2 matching over 9 bases. The CDR3 covers 16 residues. The V gene end was trimmed by 10 bases and the J gene end by 0 bases; junction bases not matched to a gene: 13. In germline, CDR1 is SEHNR, CDR2 FQNEAQ (reference sequence). Written as DNA, the CDR3 is TGTGCCACCCTAGGACTAGCGCCTACCTCCTCCTACGAGCAGTACTTC. Protein: CATLGLAPTSSYEQYF.

The chain employs TRBV28 and TRBJ2-5, with 8 bases aligning to TRBD2. With 3 bases clipped from V and 5 bases from J, the junction kept 14 bases outside the gene matches. Looked up from germline, CDR1 is MDHEN and CDR2 is SYDVKM. This CDR3 is built from 17 residues. CDR3 coding DNA: TGTGCCAGCAGTTTGCGTAGCGGGAACCCCCCAGCGGAGACCCAGTACTTC. Translated: CASSLRSGNPPAETQYF.

The V gene is TRBV12-3 or TRBV12-4, the J gene TRBJ2-3; D possibly corresponds to TRBD1 (5 bases). The ends were cut back, 5 bases at V and 7 bases at J, with 13 bases in the middle. The length of the CDR3 is 13 residues. This chain's CDR3 is CASSPPGQYTQYF. The DNA for the CDR3 is TGTGCCAGCAGTCCGCCAGGGCAATATACGCAGTATTTT.

V gene TRBV2 combines with J gene TRBJ2-1, with 11 bases matching TRBD2. The V and J ends lost 0 bases and 4 bases, in that order; junction bases with no gene match: 5. The germline CDR1 and CDR2 sequences are SNHLY and FYNNEI. The CDR3 spans 17 residues. The CDR3 here is CASSEAVTSGTYNEQFF. Written as DNA, the CDR3 is TGTGCCAGCAGTGAAGCCGTGACTAGCGGGACTTACAATGAGCAGTTCTTC.

The V call is TRBV7-9, the J call TRBJ2-3; 11 bases line up with TRBD1. This CDR3 comprises 15 residues. V shed 3 bases and J 4 bases; nucleotides not matched to a gene: 3. The germline V gene has CDR1 SEHNR and CDR2 FQNEAQ (reference sequence). CDR3 amino acids: CASSLGTGGADTQYF. The CDR3 nucleotides read TGTGCCAGCAGCTTGGGGACAGGGGGAGCAGATACGCAGTATTTT. Full variable domain (rest looked up from reference TRBV7-9 and TRBJ2-3): DTGVSQNPRHKITKRGQNVTFRCDPISEHNRLYWYRQTLGQGPEFLTYFQNEAQLEKSRLLSDRFSAERPKGSFSTLEIQRTEQGDSAMYLCASSLGTGGADTQYFGPGTRLTVL.

This chain uses TRBV6-2 or TRBV6-3 with TRBJ1-2; 8 bases fit TRBD1. Germline V lookup: CDR1 MNHEY, CDR2 SVGEGT. V lost 3 bases to trimming and J lost 8 bases; unmatched junction nucleotides: 20. This CDR3 comprises 18 residues. The CDR3 loop is CASSYTTTGVDKLRGYTF. The CDR3, as DNA: TGTGCCAGCAGTTATACTACGACAGGGGTGGATAAGCTTCGGGGCTACACCTTC.

The genes are TRBV15 and TRBJ1-1; tentative D call: TRBD1 (5 bases). CDR3 length equals 14 residues. Trimming took off 1 base at V and 2 bases at J, with 8 bases between the two ends. Germline CDR1 LNHNV, CDR2 YYDKDF (reference sequence). The DNA for the CDR3 is TGTGCCACCAGCAGAGTTCAGGGAAACACTGAAGCTTTCTTT. Its protein is CATSRVQGNTEAFF.

V and J are TRBV10-1 and TRBJ1-1; TRBD1 is a possible D gene (6 bases). The V gene's germline CDR1 is WNHNN and CDR2 SYGVQD (reference sequence). V was cut by 3 bases and J by 4 bases, with 12 bases left in between. This CDR3 comprises 14 residues. CDR3 coding DNA: TGCGCCAGCAGTGATCATACAGGGAGCACTGAAGCTTTCTTT. Its translation is CASSDHTGSTEAFF.

The J gene is TRBJ2-7, the V gene TRBV9, with 8 bases fitting TRBD1. The germline CDR1 and CDR2 sequences are SGDLS and YYNGEE. V shed 3 bases, J shed 0 bases, and the junction held 5 bases outside the gene matches. CDR3 length: 15 residues. CDR3 protein: CASSARTGYSYEQYF. The CDR3 DNA reads as TGTGCCAGCAGCGCCCGGACAGGGTACTCCTACGAGCAGTACTTC.

J is TRBJ2-2 and V is TRBV11-2; D not resolved. Trimming stripped 0 bases from V and 1 base from J, with 9 bases between. Germline V gene data show CDR1 as SGHAT and CDR2 as FQNNGV. This CDR3 has 16 amino acids. CDR3 bases: TGTGCCAGCAGCTTAGACAGGTTCCAGAACACCGGGGAGCTGTTTTTT. Amino acids: CASSLDRFQNTGELFF. The variable domain in full, completed from reference TRBV11-2 and TRBJ2-2, reads EAGVAQSPRYKIIEKRQSVAFWCNPISGHATLYWYQQILGQGPKLLIQFQNNGVVDDSQLPKDRFSAERLKGVDSTLKIQPAKLEDSAVYLCASSLDRFQNTGELFFGEGSRLTVL.

This chain links TRBV30 with TRBJ1-1, with 9 bases fitting TRBD1. The J segment lost 3 bases and the V segment lost 4 bases, leaving 3 bases of the junction unmatched. The CDR3 has 13 residues. CDR1 is GTSNPN, CDR2 SVGIG, per germline (reference sequence). The DNA for the CDR3 is TGTGCCTGGAAGGGACAGGGCCACACTGAAGCTTTCTTT. It specifies CAWKGQGHTEAFF.

CDR3 in DNA: TGTGCCAGCAGCTTTGGGACAGTCCCCTCCTACGAGCAGTACTTC. Protein sequence: CASSFGTVPSYEQYF. The rearrangement links TRBV5-6 to TRBJ2-7; 7 bases agree with TRBD1. CDR3 length: 15 amino acids. CDR1 and CDR2 (germline): SGHDT, YYEEEE. Trimming took 2 bases from V and 0 from J; bases not matched to a gene: 5.

The V call is TRBV7-6, the J call TRBJ2-1, with 8 bases identical to TRBD2. The ends lost 4 bases at V and 1 base at J; junction bases unmatched: 6. The CDR3 sequence is 16 residues long. Germline V CDR1 and CDR2: SGHVS, FNYEAQ. The CDR3, as DNA: TGTGCCAGCAGCTCGCCGGGACTAGTGTCCTACAATGAGCAGTTCTTC. Amino acids: CASSSPGLVSYNEQFF.